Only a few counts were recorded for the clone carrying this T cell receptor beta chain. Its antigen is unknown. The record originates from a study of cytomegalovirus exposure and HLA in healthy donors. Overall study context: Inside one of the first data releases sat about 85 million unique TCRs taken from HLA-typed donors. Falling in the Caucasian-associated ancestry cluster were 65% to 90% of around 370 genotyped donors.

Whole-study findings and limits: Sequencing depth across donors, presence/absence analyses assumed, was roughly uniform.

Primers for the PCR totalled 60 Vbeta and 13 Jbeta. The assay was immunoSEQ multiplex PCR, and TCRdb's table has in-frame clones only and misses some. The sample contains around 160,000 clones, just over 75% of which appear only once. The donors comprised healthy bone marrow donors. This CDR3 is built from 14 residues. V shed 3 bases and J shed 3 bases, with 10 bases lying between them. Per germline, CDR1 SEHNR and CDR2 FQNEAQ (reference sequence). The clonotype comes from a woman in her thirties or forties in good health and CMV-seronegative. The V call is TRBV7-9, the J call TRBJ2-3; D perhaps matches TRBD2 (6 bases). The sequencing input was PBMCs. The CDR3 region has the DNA TGTGCCAGCAGCTTGGAGGAGGGGACAGATACGCAGTATTTT. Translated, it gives CASSLEEGTDTQYF.